These 8 T cell receptor beta chains were sequenced from one sample in a study of shared clonotypes between healthy human individuals (dated by TCRdb to the early 2020s). CD8 naive samples consisted of CD45RO-negative cells that were positively selected for CCR7, yielding a CD45RA+CCR7+ population without TemRA cells. Library preparation was by the immunoSEQ multiplex PCR assay. As stored in TCRdb, this immuneACCESS dataset retains in-frame rearrangements with V and J assigned. A fraction of the clones does not appear; measured against another copy, unresolved V genes explain less than half of the discrepancy, and the remainder lacks a known reason. This sample holds 600,000 or so clones; roughly 98% were observed only once. Roughly 0.29% of the sample lies in the top ten. The sequencing input was naive CD8+ T cells sorted from blood. The intended sense of this specimen's cell subset or site label: CD45RA+CCR7+. All receptors derive from a man younger than 40 in good health.

The V and J genes are TRBV7-9 and TRBJ2-7, with a possible D match to TRBD2 (5 bases). Germline V gene lookup returns CDR1 SEHNR and CDR2 FQNEAQ (reference sequence). This CDR3 has 15 amino acids. V was trimmed by 1 base and J by 6 bases, leaving 16 bases between them. DNA of the CDR3: TGTGCCAGCAGCTTAGGGGCGGGCGCCCTCTCCGAGCAGTACTTC. This translates into CASSLGAGALSEQYF.

With respect to this clone: Other DNA sequences of this sample code for an identical CDR3. The rearrangement links TRBV11-2 to TRBJ2-7; tentatively, D is TRBD1 or TRBD2 (5 bases each). Germline loops: CDR1 SGHAT, CDR2 FQNNGV. This CDR3 contains 14 residues. Deletions cut 1 base from V and 0 bases from J, with 7 bases between. CDR3 amino acids: CASSLVGGSYEQYF. CDR3 coding DNA: TGTGCCAGCAGCTTAGTTGGGGGCTCCTACGAGCAGTACTTC.

The V gene is TRBV5-4, the J gene TRBJ2-1, with a weak D call TRBD2 (5 bases). The CDR3 loop spans 15 amino acids. V was trimmed by 2 bases and J by 7 bases, leaving 16 bases between them. Germline CDR1 reads SGHNT; CDR2 reads YYREEE (reference sequence). The CDR3 bases are TGTGCCAGCAGCTTCGCGAGGAATTCGGGGAATGAGCAGTTCTTC. Translating gives CASSFARNSGNEQFF.

The V call is TRBV7-9, the J call TRBJ2-7; possible D gene TRBD2, 5 bases. The ends were cut back, 6 bases at V and 3 bases at J, with 12 bases in the middle. This CDR3 has 13 amino acids. The germline V gene encodes CDR1 SEHNR and CDR2 FQNEAQ (reference sequence). The CDR3 reads CASRPRGSYEQYF. The CDR3 coding sequence is TGTGCCAGCAGGCCCCGAGGGAGCTACGAGCAGTACTTC.

This chain joins TRBV5-1 and TRBJ2-7, with TRBD1 as a possible D gene (5 bases). Trimming removed 6 bases from V and 2 bases from J, with 18 bases in between. CDR3 size: 15 residues. CDR1 SGHRS and CDR2 YFSETQ come from the germline V gene. CDR3 protein: CASKIIQGGTYEQYF. Here the CDR3 DNA reads TGCGCCAGCAAGATTATCCAGGGTGGGACCTACGAGCAGTACTTC.

This sequence joins TRBV7-9 and TRBJ1-1; D is undetermined. This CDR3 contains 12 residues. In germline, CDR1 is SEHNR, CDR2 FQNEAQ (reference sequence). V shed 5 bases and J shed 4 bases, with 8 bases lying between them. The CDR3 coding sequence is TGTGCCAGCAGCCAAGAGGGCACTGAAGCTTTCTTT. This encodes CASSQEGTEAFF. The entire variable domain, with the rest obtained from reference TRBV7-9 and TRBJ1-1, is as follows: DTGVSQNPRHKITKRGQNVTFRCDPISEHNRLYWYRQTLGQGPEFLTYFQNEAQLEKSRLLSDRFSAERPKGSFSTLEIQRTEQGDSAMYLCASSQEGTEAFFGQGTRLTVV.

The V call is TRBV6-1, the J call TRBJ2-6; D ambiguous. Per germline, CDR1 MNHNS and CDR2 SASEGT. The length of the CDR3 is 13 residues. The V gene lost 11 bases and the J gene lost 3 bases, with 11 bases spanning the gap. DNA of the CDR3: TGTGCCGCAAGAGAACTTGGGGCCAACGTCCTGACTTTC. Encoded protein: CAARELGANVLTF.

This chain uses TRBV11-2 with TRBJ1-1, with 7 positions matching TRBD1. In germline, CDR1 is SGHAT, CDR2 FQNNGV. The CDR3 extends over 13 amino acids. With V trimmed by 6 bases and J by 4 bases, 5 bases remained unmatched. The CDR3 nucleotides read TGTGCCAGCAGAGCTTGGACAGGCACTGAAGCTTTCTTT. Translated: CASRAWTGTEAFF.